This TCR beta chain was captured in a study of Tregs in tolerant kidney transplant recipients. With 2 bases removed from V and 4 bases from J, the gap between germline ends came to 9 bases. The CDR3 spans 13 residues. The germline CDR1 and CDR2 sequences are SEHNR and FQNEAQ (reference sequence). Clones were read by immunoSEQ multiplex PCR, and TCRdb kept only the in-frame ones, dropping some. The repertoire includes around 85,000 clones, approximately 90% of them detected once, and about 0.34% sits in the top ten. Unstimulated Tregs (CD4+CD25+CD127-) and CD4+CD25- non-Tregs were sorted from PBMCs. Thawed PBMCs were rested overnight at 37°C with 200 to 250 IU/ml IL-2 before regulatory T cell sorting. This clone was seen a few times.

The J gene is TRBJ2-7, the V gene TRBV7-9; D is possibly TRBD1 (5 bases). The source material was Tregs from blood, sampled before the transplant. This TCR came from a human donor who received a combined kidney and bone marrow transplant. The CDR3 DNA is TGTGCCAGCAGCTTACTTACAGGATACGAGCAGTACTTC. Protein product: CASSLLTGYEQYF.